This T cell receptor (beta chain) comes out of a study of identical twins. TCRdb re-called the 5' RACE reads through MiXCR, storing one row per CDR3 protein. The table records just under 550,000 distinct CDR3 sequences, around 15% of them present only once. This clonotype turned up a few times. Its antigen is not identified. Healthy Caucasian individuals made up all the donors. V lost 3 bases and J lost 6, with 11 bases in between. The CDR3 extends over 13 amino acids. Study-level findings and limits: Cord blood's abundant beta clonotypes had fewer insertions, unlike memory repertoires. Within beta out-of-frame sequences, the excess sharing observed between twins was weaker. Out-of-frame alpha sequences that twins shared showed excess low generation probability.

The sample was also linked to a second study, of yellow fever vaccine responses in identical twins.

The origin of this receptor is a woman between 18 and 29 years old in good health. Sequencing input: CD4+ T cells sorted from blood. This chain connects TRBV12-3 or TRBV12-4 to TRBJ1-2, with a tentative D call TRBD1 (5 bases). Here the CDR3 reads CASSFGGGNGYTF. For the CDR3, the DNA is TGTGCCAGCAGTTTTGGTGGGGGGAATGGCTACACCTTC.